The T cell receptor beta chain described here comes from a study of PD-1 blockade in classical Hodgkin lymphoma. Study overall: Nivolumab dosing for patients was 3 mg/kg, administered intravenously every 2 weeks. Study outcomes and limitations: TCR diversity rose significantly by C4D1 in CD4+ but not CD8+ cells. Complete responders' diversity at baseline resembled that of newly diagnosed patients. Diminished baseline TCR diversity has been reported in newly diagnosed patients relative to healthy donors.

Brentuximab vedotin exposure varied, and every patient relapsed after autologous stem cell transplantation. This CDR3 spans 16 amino acids. Per germline, CDR1 MNHNS and CDR2 SASEGT. Using immunoSEQ multiplex PCR, the repertoire was profiled, and TCRdb retains in-frame clones only, with some absent. In the table there are roughly 40,000 clones, approximately 87% of which are singletons. This clone was counted once. Its antigen remains unidentified. A junction end diverges from the germline sequence, so it may reflect a read error. The rearrangement uses TRBV6-1 and TRBJ2-7, with TRBD2 matching 13 bases. This receptor was obtained from a human donor with classical Hodgkin lymphoma. Here the sequenced sample was peripheral blood mononuclear cells (PBMCs), taken at baseline. The CDR3 DNA sequence: TGTGCCATCAGTGAGAGGGGACTAGCGGGAATCTACGAGCAGTACTTC. Translation gives CAISERGLAGIYEQYF.